The next 6 T cell receptor beta chains were all read from a single sample in a study of T cells in Graves' hyperthyroidism and ophthalmopathy. Amplification of TCR beta CDR3 regions was performed using RNA transcripts as template. HTBI primers were used for first-round RT-PCR of the TCR CDR3. Via MiXCR, TCRdb re-called the multiplex PCR reads, giving one row per CDR3 protein. Among some 550,000 distinct CDR3 sequences listed, 16% were seen once. Material for sequencing was blood. The origin of the receptors is a woman in her thirties or forties with Graves' ophthalmopathy.

This clonotype was observed at least ten times. V is TRBV2 and J is TRBJ2-7; maybe TRBD2 (5 bases). This CDR3 comprises 15 residues. Germline lookup yields CDR1 SNHLY and CDR2 FYNNEI. The V end lost 7 bases, the J end lost 7 bases, and 23 bases lay between the germline ends. The DNA of the CDR3 is TGTGCCAGCACTAACCCCCCGGGAACTTTTGGGGAGCAGTACTTC. It specifies CASTNPPGTFGEQYF.

A few counts support this clonotype. V gene TRBV3-1 combines with J gene TRBJ2-4; tentatively, D is TRBD2 (7 bases). Trimming left V 1 base short and J 2 bases short, with 15 bases between. CDR1 and CDR2 (germline): LGHDT, YNNKEL (reference sequence). The length of the CDR3 is 17 residues. Here the CDR3 DNA reads TGTGCCAGCAGCCAAGGCTCGGGGGGCTCGACCAAAAACATTCAGTACTTC. It codes for CASSQGSGGSTKNIQYF.

In its sample, this clonotype was seen many times. The chain has TRBV18 and TRBJ2-7, with 14 bases aligning to TRBD2. CDR3 size: 16 residues. V shed 2 bases, J shed 5 bases, and the junction held 5 bases outside the gene matches. Per the germline V gene, CDR1 is KGHSH and CDR2 is LQKENI. CDR3 sequence reads: CASSPGTSGSRNEQYF. For the CDR3, the DNA is TGTGCCAGCTCACCAGGGACTAGCGGGAGCAGGAACGAGCAGTACTTC.

This clonotype was seen repeatedly, ten times or more. The chain recombines TRBV5-1 with TRBJ2-7, with 7 bases fitting TRBD1. Losses at the gene ends were 7 bases for V and 0 bases for J; bases not matched to a gene: 7. The CDR3 has 14 amino acids. CDR1 SGHRS and CDR2 YFSETQ come from the germline V gene. CDR3 in DNA: TGCGCCAGCGGAAGGGACAGCGGCTCCTACGAGCAGTACTTC. Its protein product is CASGRDSGSYEQYF.

This clonotype has a count of ten or more. This chain joins TRBV12-3 or TRBV12-4 and TRBJ1-4; 9 bases align to TRBD1. The CDR3 totals 15 residues. Germline trimming cut 5 bases from V and 7 bases from J; bases unmatched to any gene: 8. DNA of the CDR3: TGTGCCAGCAGTCCCCCGGGACAGGGTGGTGAAAAACTGTTTTTT. This sequence encodes CASSPPGQGGEKLFF.

In this sample, this clonotype turned up a few times. This chain connects TRBV20-1 to TRBJ2-2; TRBD2 agrees at 7 bases. This CDR3 region has 15 residues. After removal of 4 bases from V and 2 bases from J, the junction contained 7 bases not matched to a gene. Germline V gene lookup returns CDR1 DFQATT and CDR2 SNEGSKA (reference sequence). The CDR3 sequence: CSAIMRGRNTGELFF. The CDR3 bases are TGCAGTGCTATTATGCGGGGGAGAAACACCGGGGAGCTGTTTTTT.